These 22 T cell receptor beta chains were all obtained from the same sample, sequenced in a study of blood T cell repertoires in COVID-19. This table comes from immunoSEQ multiplex PCR, and its TCRdb copy is limited to in-frame clones, with some not included. The sample holds 270,000 or so clones, about nine tenths seen once. Sequenced input: PBMCs or T cells enriched from blood (not recorded which). The receptors come from a woman between 25 and 40 years old with acute COVID-19.

The chain has TRBV7-3 and TRBJ2-3; 16 nucleotides line up with TRBD2. CDR3 length: 16 residues. Per germline, CDR1 SGHTA and CDR2 FQGTGA. The V segment lost 5 bases and the J segment 6 bases; nucleotides outside the gene matches: 5. The CDR3 nucleotides read TGTGCCAGCAGCGCGGGACTAGCGGGAGGGCCGGATACGCAGTATTTT. Translated: CASSAGLAGGPDTQYF.

The rearrangement joins TRBV10-3 to TRBJ1-6; D uncertain. CDR3 length: 12 residues. Germline-derived CDR1 and CDR2 are ENHRY and SYGVKD. V gave up 8 bases and J gave up 5 bases, with 7 bases separating them. The CDR3 reads CAIGGNNSPLHF. The CDR3 bases are TGTGCCATCGGAGGTAATAATTCACCCCTCCACTTT.

The chain is built from TRBV4-3 and TRBJ2-2; tentatively, D is TRBD2 (5 bases). The CDR3 contains 15 residues. Trimming removed 6 bases at V and 6 bases at J, with 17 bases between. Germline V gene lookup returns CDR1 LGHNA and CDR2 YSLEER. CDR3 in amino acids: CASSLRTDFAGELFF. The CDR3 DNA is TGCGCCAGCAGTCTCCGGACTGATTTTGCCGGGGAGCTGTTTTTT.

About this clone: Other DNA sequences in this sample translate to the same CDR3. The chain combines TRBV4-1 with TRBJ2-3; TRBD2 matches at 10 bases. Trimming took 0 bases from V and 6 from J; bases not matched to a gene: 6. Germline V CDR1 and CDR2: MGHRA, YSYEKL. The CDR3 is 16 residues long. CDR3 residues: CASSQEASGSTDTQYF. DNA of the CDR3: TGCGCCAGCAGCCAAGAGGCTAGCGGGAGTACGGATACGCAGTATTTT.

The V gene is TRBV5-1, the J gene TRBJ2-7, with TRBD2 as a possible D gene (6 bases). The CDR3 covers 14 residues. Germline V lookup: CDR1 SGHRS, CDR2 YFSETQ. Trimming removed 0 bases at V and 3 bases at J, with 10 bases between. The CDR3 loop is CASSLEGSGYEQYF. The DNA for the CDR3 is TGCGCCAGCAGCTTGGAAGGTAGCGGCTACGAGCAGTACTTC.

The CDR3, as DNA: TGCGCCAGCAGCCCAGGGGACAGACAGGATGGCTACACCTTC. Residues: CASSPGDRQDGYTF. The chain combines TRBV4-1 with TRBJ1-2; TRBD1 agrees at 7 bases. This CDR3 comprises 14 residues. The germline V gene has CDR1 MGHRA and CDR2 YSYEKL. Trimming at V came to 4 bases and at J to 6 bases, leaving 8 bases not matched to a gene.

The J gene is TRBJ2-2, the V gene TRBV2, with D uncertain. The V and J ends lost 6 bases and 2 bases respectively, with 16 bases between them. Germline lookup yields CDR1 SNHLY and CDR2 FYNNEI. The CDR3 sequence is 16 residues long. In DNA form, the CDR3 reads TGTGCCAGCAGCTCCACTCCTTCCCTCAACACCGGGGAGCTGTTTTTT. Translation: CASSSTPSLNTGELFF.

The genes are TRBV2 and TRBJ1-5, with 8 bases matching TRBD1. The CDR3 runs 14 residues. Losses at the gene ends were 2 bases for V and 7 bases for J; bases not matched to a gene: 4. Germline V gives CDR1 SNHLY, CDR2 FYNNEI. The DNA for the CDR3 is TGTGCCAGCAGTGAATGGGGGACAGGACAGCCCCAGCATTTT. It specifies CASSEWGTGQPQHF.

This clone turned up a few times. The chain has TRBV29-1 and TRBJ2-5, with TRBD2 as a possible D gene (6 bases). CDR3 size: 15 residues. The germline V and J ends were trimmed by 0 bases and 5 bases, with 16 bases remaining between them. Germline-derived CDR1 and CDR2 are SQVTM and ANQGSEA. Here the CDR3 DNA reads TGCAGCGTTGAAGATCCCTGGAGGGGTCGGGAGACCCAGTACTTC. This gives the protein CSVEDPWRGRETQYF.

This chain joins TRBV4-1 and TRBJ2-1; 7 bases agree with TRBD2. The J segment lost 4 bases and the V segment lost 4 bases, leaving 4 bases of the junction unmatched. In germline, CDR1 is MGHRA, CDR2 YSYEKL. The CDR3 totals 14 residues. This CDR3 reads CASSPGLDYNEQFF. CDR3 bases: TGCGCCAGCAGCCCTGGACTAGATTACAATGAGCAGTTCTTC.

This clone was counted only a few times. This chain joins TRBV2 and TRBJ1-4, with D possibly matching TRBD1 (5 bases). The CDR3 totals 14 residues. CDR1 is SNHLY and CDR2 is FYNNEI in the germline V gene. The V and J ends lost 6 bases and 8 bases respectively, with 16 bases between them. In DNA form, the CDR3 reads TGTGCCAGCAGGTTCGGCAGGGAAGGGGAAAAACTGTTTTTT. Translating it yields CASRFGREGEKLFF.

The V call is TRBV4-3, the J call TRBJ2-1; tentative D call: TRBD1 (6 bases). The V gene lost 1 base and the J gene lost 7 bases, with 14 bases spanning the gap. CDR1 and CDR2 from the germline V gene are LGHNA and YSLEER. CDR3 length: 15 amino acids. The DNA for the CDR3 is TGCGCCAGCAGCCAAGCGACGGACAGCTGGAATGAGCAGTTCTTC. It is translated as CASSQATDSWNEQFF.

The chain employs TRBV27 and TRBJ1-5; perhaps TRBD1 as D (5 bases). Trimming removed 2 bases from V and 7 bases from J, with 12 bases in between. CDR1 and CDR2 from the germline V gene are MNHEY and SMNVEV (reference sequence). The CDR3 contains 14 residues. CDR3 coding DNA: TGTGCCAGCAGTTTACTGTCAGGGTACCAGCCCCAGCATTTT. The encoded protein is CASSLLSGYQPQHF.

The chain employs TRBV7-2 and TRBJ1-2; D is undetermined. The CDR3 is 15 amino acids. The germline V and J ends were trimmed by 0 bases and 3 bases, with 11 bases remaining between them. Germline CDR1 is SGHTA and CDR2 is FQGNSA. The CDR3 is CASSLAFASDYGYTF. DNA of the CDR3: TGTGCCAGCAGCTTAGCGTTCGCCAGTGACTATGGCTACACCTTC.

The count of this clone is one. The rearrangement links TRBV15 to TRBJ2-3; TRBD2 aligns across 9 bases. Trimming at V came to 3 bases and at J to 6 bases, leaving 7 bases not matched to a gene. This CDR3 contains 15 residues. The germline CDR1 and CDR2 sequences are LNHNV and YYDKDF (reference sequence). CDR3 protein: CATSREASGKDTQYF. In DNA form, the CDR3 reads TGTGCCACCAGCAGGGAAGCTAGCGGGAAGGATACGCAGTATTTT.

The V and J genes are TRBV4-1 and TRBJ2-7; 7 bases line up with TRBD2. Germline V gives CDR1 MGHRA, CDR2 YSYEKL. The CDR3 spans 16 residues. V shed 4 bases, J shed 3 bases, and the junction held 12 bases outside the gene matches. The CDR3 reads CASSLLLGRGLYEQYF. CDR3 DNA: TGCGCCAGCAGCCTCCTCCTGGGGAGGGGACTCTACGAGCAGTACTTC.

The chain links TRBV10-2 to TRBJ1-5; 10 positions match TRBD1. Trimming removed 4 bases from V and 0 bases from J; junction bases left unmatched: 9. Germline CDR1 and CDR2: WSHSY and SAAADI. The CDR3 contains 18 residues. This CDR3 is CASSGRDRGGYSNQPQHF. CDR3 in DNA: TGCGCCAGCAGTGGCCGGGACAGGGGAGGTTATAGCAATCAGCCCCAGCATTTT.

The chain links TRBV4-1 to TRBJ2-2; 10 nucleotides agree with TRBD1. CDR3 length equals 15 residues. J was trimmed by 6 bases and V by 1 base; bases with no gene match: 2. Germline V gene lookup returns CDR1 MGHRA and CDR2 YSYEKL. CDR3 sequence reads: CASSQGDRGAGELFF. The CDR3 DNA follows: TGCGCCAGCAGCCAAGGGGACAGGGGAGCCGGGGAGCTGTTTTTT.

The sample holds one count of this clone. This chain connects TRBV11-1 to TRBJ2-4, with a weak D call TRBD2 (6 bases). V shed 2 bases and J shed 1 base, with 6 bases lying between them. CDR1 SGHAT and CDR2 FQDESV come from the germline V gene (reference sequence). This CDR3 is 14 amino acids long. The CDR3 loop reads CASSLRGAKNIQYF. CDR3 bases: TGTGCCAGCAGCTTACGGGGGGCCAAAAACATTCAGTACTTC.

The V gene is TRBV5-1, the J gene TRBJ1-2, with TRBD1 matching over 9 bases. The ends lost 3 bases at V and 5 bases at J; junction bases unmatched: 8. This CDR3 has 15 residues. Germline CDR1 reads SGHRS; CDR2 reads YFSETQ. The CDR3 DNA reads as TGCGCCAGCAGCTCGGGACAGGGCCCTTTGTATGGCTACACCTTC. The encoded protein is CASSSGQGPLYGYTF.

This rearrangement joins TRBV6-1 to TRBJ2-1, with no clear D. Germline V lookup: CDR1 MNHNS, CDR2 SASEGT. V was pared by 4 bases and J by 3 bases, with 4 bases between. The length of the CDR3 is 12 residues. The CDR3 DNA reads TGTGCCAGCAGTGTAAACTACAATGAGCAGTTCTTC. Protein sequence: CASSVNYNEQFF.

The rearrangement joins TRBV6-5 to TRBJ2-7; TRBD2 might be the D (7 bases). Germline V gene lookup returns CDR1 MNHEY and CDR2 SVGAGI. The V end was cut by 5 bases, the J end by 6 bases, with 17 bases between. CDR3 size: 14 residues. DNA of the CDR3: TGTGCCAGCAGTACCCTGGTGGGAGGGGGCGAGCAGTACTTC. Translated, it gives CASSTLVGGGEQYF.